The subject of this entry is one T cell receptor (beta chain). The record originates from a study of T cell responses to AZD1222 COVID-19 vaccine. This table comes from immunoSEQ multiplex PCR, and its TCRdb copy is limited to in-frame clones, with some not included. This table has about 85,000 clones, 70% to 90% appearing once. Germline CDR1 is MNHEY and CDR2 is SVGAGI. Trimming took 7 bases from V and 1 from J, leaving 10 bases between them. The CDR3 length is 13 residues. This TCR was sampled from an adult in good health. The sample consisted of peripheral blood, taken on day 0 of AZD1222 vaccination. This rearrangement joins TRBV6-5 to TRBJ1-1; unclear D gene. The CDR3 nucleotides read TGTGCCAGCACCCTTGGTCGGAACACTGAAGCTTTCTTT. Encoded protein: CASTLGRNTEAFF.